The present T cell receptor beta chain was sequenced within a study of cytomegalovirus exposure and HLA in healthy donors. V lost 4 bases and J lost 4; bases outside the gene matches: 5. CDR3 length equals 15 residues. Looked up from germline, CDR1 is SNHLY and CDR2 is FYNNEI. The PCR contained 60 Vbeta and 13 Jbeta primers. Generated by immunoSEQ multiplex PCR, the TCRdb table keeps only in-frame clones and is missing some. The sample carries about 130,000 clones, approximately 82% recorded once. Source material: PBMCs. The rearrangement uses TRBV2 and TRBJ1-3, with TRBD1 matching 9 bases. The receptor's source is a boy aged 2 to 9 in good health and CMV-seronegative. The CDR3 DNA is TGTGCCAGCAGTGGGGGGACAGGGCGGGGAAACACCATATATTTT. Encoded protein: CASSGGTGRGNTIYF.